These 12 T cell receptor beta chains originate from one sample sequenced in a study of cytomegalovirus exposure and HLA in healthy donors. The PCR employed 60 Vbeta primers together with 13 Jbeta primers. Generated by immunoSEQ multiplex PCR, the TCRdb table keeps only in-frame clones and is missing some. Counted here are about 120,000 clones, 80% occurring once; the ten biggest clones make up 8.5% to 10%. Specimen: PBMCs. Receptors originate from a female donor in good health and CMV-seropositive.

The V call is TRBV28, the J call TRBJ1-2, with 8 bases that match TRBD1. CDR3 length equals 12 residues. In germline, CDR1 is MDHEN, CDR2 SYDVKM. The V gene end was trimmed by 8 bases and the J gene end by 7 bases; junction bases not matched to a gene: 6. CDR3 region: CASETGGFGYTF. Here the CDR3 DNA reads TGTGCCAGCGAAACAGGGGGGTTTGGCTACACCTTC.

A few counts support this clone. The gene calls are TRBV30 and TRBJ1-5, with a weak D call TRBD1 (5 bases). Trimming took off 0 bases at V and 5 bases at J, with 11 bases between the two ends. Looked up from germline, CDR1 is GTSNPN and CDR2 is SVGIG (reference sequence). The length of the CDR3 is 14 residues. The CDR3 sequence is CAWSVKGLYQPQHF. CDR3 nucleotide sequence: TGTGCCTGGAGTGTCAAGGGGTTATATCAGCCCCAGCATTTT.

A remark on this clone: Other DNA sequences in this sample translate to the same CDR3. The V and J genes are TRBV9 and TRBJ1-1; D is ambiguous. Per germline, CDR1 SGDLS and CDR2 YYNGEE. Trimming shortened V by 1 base and J by 2 bases, and 6 bases separated the two germline ends. CDR3 length: 13 amino acids. The CDR3 DNA follows: TGTGCCAGCAGCGTAACGGGTAACACTGAAGCTTTCTTT. Translating it yields CASSVTGNTEAFF.

This chain's CDR3 is CAWSVGTSGSEQYF. In DNA, the CDR3 is TGTGCCTGGAGTGTAGGGACTAGCGGTTCCGAGCAGTACTTC. J is TRBJ2-7 and V is TRBV30; 11 bases map to TRBD2. CDR3 length: 14 amino acids. Trimming cost V 0 bases and J 6 bases; bases outside gene matches: 4. Germline CDR1 reads GTSNPN; CDR2 reads SVGIG (reference sequence).

On this clone itself: This same CDR3 is encoded by further DNA sequences in the sample. The V and J genes are TRBV2 and TRBJ1-2; 10 bases are a match to TRBD1. Germline V gene data show CDR1 as SNHLY and CDR2 as FYNNEI. The CDR3 runs to 13 residues. V shed 8 bases, J shed 3 bases, and the junction held 3 bases outside the gene matches. In DNA, the CDR3 is TGTGCCAGCCGACAGGGGGCTGACTATGGCTACACCTTC. Translation: CASRQGADYGYTF.

The genes are TRBV11-2 and TRBJ1-2; D is undetermined. The V gene lost 3 bases and the J gene lost 8 bases, with 22 bases spanning the gap. Germline CDR1 and CDR2: SGHAT and FQNNGV. The CDR3 has 16 residues. The chain's CDR3 is CASSFRSLVTKRGYTF. Written as DNA, the CDR3 is TGTGCCAGCAGCTTTAGGTCTCTAGTGACTAAGCGGGGCTACACCTTC.

This clone was counted a few times. This sequence joins TRBV5-1 and TRBJ2-5, with TRBD2 identical over 7 bases. The end of the DNA is better explained by TRBJ2-7, so the J call may be wrong. Germline values: CDR1 SGHRS, CDR2 YFSETQ. CDR3 length: 13 residues. CDR3 protein: CASSFPGRDEQYF. The CDR3 nucleotides are TGCGCCAGCAGCTTTCCAGGGAGGGACGAGCAGTACTTC.

The chain is built from TRBV7-9 and TRBJ2-2, with 7 bases identical to TRBD1. Germline V gives CDR1 SEHNR, CDR2 FQNEAQ (reference sequence). V lost 4 bases and J lost 3; bases outside the gene matches: 2. CDR3 length: 14 amino acids. In DNA, the CDR3 is TGTGCCAGCAGCTCTCAGGGGGACACCGGGGAGCTGTTTTTT. Translating it yields CASSSQGDTGELFF.

Notes on this clone: The junction departs from germline at one end; a sequencing error may be responsible. The chain employs TRBV5-6 and TRBJ1-5; TRBD1 matches 9 bases. Germline CDR1 SGHDT, CDR2 YYEEEE. This CDR3 is 14 amino acids long. CDR3 amino acids: CASSLGQGHQPQHF. In nucleotides, the CDR3 is TGTGCCAGCAGTTTGGGACAGGGACATCAGCCCCAGCATTTT.

The V gene is TRBV6-5, the J gene TRBJ1-2; a possible D gene is TRBD1 (5 bases). CDR3 length: 15 residues. Trimming left V 0 bases short and J 5 bases short, with 13 bases between. Germline CDR1 reads MNHEY; CDR2 reads SVGAGI. CDR3 in DNA: TGTGCCAGCAGTTACTCGAGAGCGGGGGTTTATGGCTACACCTTC. Its translation: CASSYSRAGVYGYTF.

This clone came up a few times. The chain employs TRBV6-5 and TRBJ1-1, with 9 bases aligning to TRBD1. The germline V gene has CDR1 MNHEY and CDR2 SVGAGI. The CDR3 consists of 13 residues. Germline trimming cut 5 bases from V and 5 bases from J; bases unmatched to any gene: 3. CDR3 amino acids: CASSKGQGTEAFF. The CDR3 DNA is TGTGCCAGCAGTAAAGGACAGGGGACTGAAGCTTTCTTT.

V gene TRBV7-2 combines with J gene TRBJ2-7; TRBD2 matches at 14 bases. V was clipped by 3 bases and J by 6 bases; unmatched bases: 4. CDR3 length equals 15 residues. CDR1 and CDR2 from the germline V gene are SGHTA and FQGNSA. DNA of the CDR3: TGTGCCAGCAGCTTGGGACTAGCGGGGGTTGGCGAGCAGTACTTC. It encodes CASSLGLAGVGEQYF.